One sample yielded the 2 T cell receptor beta chains listed below, sequenced in a study of blood T cell repertoires in COVID-19. The data were produced by immunoSEQ multiplex PCR, yet TCRdb's version contains in-frame clones alone and is incomplete. The repertoire holds roughly 350,000 clones, more than 75% seen once, with less than 3.5% in the top ten. Source material: peripheral blood. These receptors all come from a woman aged 18-29 years who had recovered from COVID-19.

The rearrangement uses TRBV5-6 and TRBJ1-4; 7 nucleotides line up with TRBD1. Germline trimming cut 0 bases from V and 4 bases from J; bases unmatched to any gene: 9. The CDR3 extends over 17 amino acids. The germline CDR1 and CDR2 sequences are SGHDT and YYEEEE. CDR3 in amino acids: CASSLGLTGQSNEKLFF. In DNA form, the CDR3 reads TGTGCCAGCAGCTTGGGCCTTACGGGACAGAGTAATGAAAAACTGTTTTTT.

V is TRBV5-1 and J is TRBJ2-5; 7 nucleotides agree with TRBD2. The germline gives CDR1 SGHRS, CDR2 YFSETQ. Unmatched junction bases numbered 9, after V lost 4 bases and J lost 3 bases. The CDR3 is made up of 15 amino acids. The CDR3 nucleotides are TGCGCCAGCAGCCCCCAGGCAGGGAGGGAAGAGACCCAGTACTTC. Its protein is CASSPQAGREETQYF. The variable domain in full, with the rest retrieved from reference TRBV5-1 and TRBJ2-5, is KAGVTQTPRYLIKTRGQQVTLSCSPISGHRSVSWYQQTPGQGLQFLFEYFSETQRNKGNFPGRFSGRQFSNSRSEMNVSTLELGDSALYLCASSPQAGREETQYFGPGTRLLVL.